The sample holds a few counts of the clone carrying this TCR beta chain. Antigen specificity is unknown. This specimen comes from a study of cytomegalovirus exposure and HLA in healthy donors. Findings of the study overall: An analysis done earlier found most TCR beta V segments productive about 87% or about 30% of the time. Reportedly, HLA-A and HLA-B alleles of most subjects were accurately predicted from TCR beta. In a later analysis, compared with equally common non-associated chains, HLA-associated beta chains were more expanded. Within the data, a cluster of highly shared sequence variants was likely a sequencing artifact.

The PCR was carried out with 60 Vbeta primers and 13 Jbeta primers. Sequencing used immunoSEQ multiplex PCR; TCRdb keeps in-frame clones, though not all of them. The sample includes over 100,000 clones, around 73% of them seen just once. Germline V gives CDR1 SGHTA, CDR2 FQGTGA. This CDR3 spans 16 amino acids. V was pared by 5 bases and J by 7 bases, with 9 bases of the junction left unmatched. This chain links TRBV7-3 with TRBJ2-2; the match to TRBD2 covers 11 bases. Material: PBMCs. The receptor comes from a man aged 35-49 years in good health and CMV-seronegative. The CDR3 sequence is CASSSLAGGRGGELFF. CDR3 in DNA: TGTGCCAGCAGCAGCCTAGCGGGGGGCCGGGGCGGGGAGCTGTTTTTT.